This T cell receptor (beta chain) was sequenced during a study of long-term antiretroviral therapy in people with HIV. Study-level points and caveats: The data indicate that diversity increased after ART but remained below transplant donor controls.

Germline assignment: CDR1 SGDLS and CDR2 YYNGEE. The V and J ends lost 2 bases and 3 bases respectively, with 11 bases between them. The CDR3 length is 15 residues. This was the immunoSEQ v3.0 assay at survey level. Measured with immunoSEQ multiplex PCR; TCRdb has only the in-frame clones, and not every one. The sample shows about 36,000 clones, 75% to 85% of them seen only once. As for this clone: What it binds is not known.

The receptor was isolated from a man aged 30 to 39 with HIV. The sequencing used unsorted PBMCs, collected 3.4 years after starting antiretroviral therapy. The V call is TRBV9, the J call TRBJ2-2, with a possible D match to TRBD2 (6 bases). The CDR3 region is CASSVGGSDTGELFF. CDR3 DNA sequence: TGTGCCAGCAGCGTGGGGGGTAGCGACACCGGGGAGCTGTTTTTT.